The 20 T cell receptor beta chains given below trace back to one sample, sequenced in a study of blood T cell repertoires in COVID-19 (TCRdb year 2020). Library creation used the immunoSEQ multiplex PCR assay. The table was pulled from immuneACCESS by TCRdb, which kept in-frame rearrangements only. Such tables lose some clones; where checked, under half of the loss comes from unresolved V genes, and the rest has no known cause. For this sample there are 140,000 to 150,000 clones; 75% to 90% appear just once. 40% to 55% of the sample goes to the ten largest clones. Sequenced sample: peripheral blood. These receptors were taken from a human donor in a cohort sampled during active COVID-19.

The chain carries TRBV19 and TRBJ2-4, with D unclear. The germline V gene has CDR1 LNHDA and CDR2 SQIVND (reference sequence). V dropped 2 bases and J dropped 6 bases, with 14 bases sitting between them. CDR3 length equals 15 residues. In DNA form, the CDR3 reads TGTGCCAGTAGTATAAGCAGGTTAGGTGGAAACATTCAGTACTTC. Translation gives CASSISRLGGNIQYF.

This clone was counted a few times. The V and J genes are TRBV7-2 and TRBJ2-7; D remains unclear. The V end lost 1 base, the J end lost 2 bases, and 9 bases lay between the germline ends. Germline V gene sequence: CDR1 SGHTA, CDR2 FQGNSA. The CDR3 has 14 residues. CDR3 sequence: CASSLVLQTYEQYF. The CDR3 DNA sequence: TGTGCCAGCAGCTTAGTACTCCAAACCTACGAGCAGTACTTC.

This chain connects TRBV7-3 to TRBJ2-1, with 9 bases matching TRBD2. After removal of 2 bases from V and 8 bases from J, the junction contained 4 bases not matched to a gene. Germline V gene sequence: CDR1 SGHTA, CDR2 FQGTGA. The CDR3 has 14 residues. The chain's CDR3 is CASSLAGGRHEQFF. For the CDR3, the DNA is TGTGCCAGCAGCTTAGCGGGGGGGCGCCATGAGCAGTTCTTC.

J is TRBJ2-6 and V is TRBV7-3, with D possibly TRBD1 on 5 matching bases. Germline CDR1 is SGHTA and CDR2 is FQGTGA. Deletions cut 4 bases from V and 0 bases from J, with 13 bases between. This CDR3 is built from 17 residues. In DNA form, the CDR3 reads TGTGCCAGCAGCTCCTCACTCGACAGCTCTGGGGCCAACGTCCTGACTTTC. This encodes CASSSSLDSSGANVLTF.

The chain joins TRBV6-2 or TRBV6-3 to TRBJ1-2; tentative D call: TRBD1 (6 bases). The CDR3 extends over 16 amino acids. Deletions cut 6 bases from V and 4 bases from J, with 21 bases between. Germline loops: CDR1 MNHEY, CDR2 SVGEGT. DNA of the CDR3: TGTGCCAGCAGCGTCTCAAACAGGCGGGGGCCCTATGGCTACACCTTC. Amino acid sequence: CASSVSNRRGPYGYTF.

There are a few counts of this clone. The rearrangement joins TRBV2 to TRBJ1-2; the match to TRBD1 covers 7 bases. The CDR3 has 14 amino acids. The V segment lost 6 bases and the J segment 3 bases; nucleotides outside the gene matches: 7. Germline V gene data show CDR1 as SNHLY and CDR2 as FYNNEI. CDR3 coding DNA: TGTGCCAGCAGCCAAGAAGGGACAGACTATGGCTACACCTTC. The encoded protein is CASSQEGTDYGYTF.

The CDR3 loop is CASSNSLDSSSEETQYF. The CDR3 DNA sequence: TGTGCCAGTAGTAACAGCCTGGACTCCTCGAGTGAAGAGACCCAGTACTTC. The chain is built from TRBV19 and TRBJ2-5; a possible D gene is TRBD2 (5 bases). Germline values: CDR1 LNHDA, CDR2 SQIVND (reference sequence). V was shortened by 4 bases and J by 3 bases, with 21 bases between the two germline ends. The CDR3 length is 17 residues. The whole variable domain, remainder taken from reference TRBV19 and TRBJ2-5, is DGGITQSPKYLFRKEGQNVTLSCEQNLNHDAMYWYRQDPGQGLRLIYYSQIVNDFQKGDIAEGYSVSREKKESFPLTVTSAQKNPTAFYLCASSNSLDSSSEETQYFGPGTRLLVL.

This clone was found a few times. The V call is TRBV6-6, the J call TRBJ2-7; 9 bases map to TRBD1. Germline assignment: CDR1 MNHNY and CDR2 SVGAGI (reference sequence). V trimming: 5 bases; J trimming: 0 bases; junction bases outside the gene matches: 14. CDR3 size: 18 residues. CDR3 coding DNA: TGTGCCAGCAGTCAACTCGCGACAGGGGGTAGGAGCTCCTACGAGCAGTACTTC. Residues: CASSQLATGGRSSYEQYF.

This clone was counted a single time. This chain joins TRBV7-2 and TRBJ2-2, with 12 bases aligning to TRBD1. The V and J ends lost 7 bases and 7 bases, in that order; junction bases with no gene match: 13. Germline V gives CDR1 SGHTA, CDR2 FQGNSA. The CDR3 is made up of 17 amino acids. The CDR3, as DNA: TGTGCCAGCACCGAAGCTCCGGGACAGGGGGCCGGCGGGGAGCTGTTTTTT. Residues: CASTEAPGQGAGGELFF.

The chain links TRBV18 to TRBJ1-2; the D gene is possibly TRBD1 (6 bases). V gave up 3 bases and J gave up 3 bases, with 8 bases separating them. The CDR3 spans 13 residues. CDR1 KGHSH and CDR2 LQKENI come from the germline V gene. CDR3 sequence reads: CASSPGADYGYTF. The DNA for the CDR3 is TGTGCCAGCTCACCGGGGGCTGACTATGGCTACACCTTC.

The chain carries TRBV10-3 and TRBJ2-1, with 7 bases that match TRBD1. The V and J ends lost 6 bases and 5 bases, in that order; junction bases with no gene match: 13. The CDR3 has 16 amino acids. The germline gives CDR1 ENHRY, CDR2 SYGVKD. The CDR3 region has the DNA TGTGCCATCAGAACTAGGGACAGCGGAGGAGACAATGAGCAGTTCTTC. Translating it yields CAIRTRDSGGDNEQFF.

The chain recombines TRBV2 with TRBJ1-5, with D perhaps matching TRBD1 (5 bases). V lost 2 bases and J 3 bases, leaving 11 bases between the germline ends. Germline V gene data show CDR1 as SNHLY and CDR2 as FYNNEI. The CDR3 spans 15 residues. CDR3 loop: CASSETGGDNQPQHF. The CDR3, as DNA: TGTGCCAGCAGTGAAACTGGGGGGGACAATCAGCCCCAGCATTTT.

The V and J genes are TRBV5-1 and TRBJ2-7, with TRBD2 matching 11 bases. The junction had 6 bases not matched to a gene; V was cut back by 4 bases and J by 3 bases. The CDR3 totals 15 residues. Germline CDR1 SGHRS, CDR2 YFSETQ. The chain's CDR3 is CASSRSGGAGYEQYF. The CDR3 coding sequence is TGCGCCAGCAGCCGTAGCGGGGGGGCCGGCTACGAGCAGTACTTC.

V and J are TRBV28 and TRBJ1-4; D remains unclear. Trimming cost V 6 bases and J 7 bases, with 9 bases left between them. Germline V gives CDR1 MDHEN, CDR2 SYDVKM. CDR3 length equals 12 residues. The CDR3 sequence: CASSGSLEKLFF. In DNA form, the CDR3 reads TGTGCCAGCAGCGGGTCTCTTGAAAAACTGTTTTTT. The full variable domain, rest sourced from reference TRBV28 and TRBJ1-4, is DVKVTQSSRYLVKRTGEKVFLECVQDMDHENMFWYRQDPGLGLRLIYFSYDVKMKEKGDIPEGYSVSREKKERFSLILESASTNQTSMYLCASSGSLEKLFFGSGTQLSVL.

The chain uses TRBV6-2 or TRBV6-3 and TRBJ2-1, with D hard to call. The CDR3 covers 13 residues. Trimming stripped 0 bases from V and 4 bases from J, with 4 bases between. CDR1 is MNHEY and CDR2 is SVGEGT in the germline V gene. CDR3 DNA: TGTGCCAGCAGTTACTCCCCTTACAATGAGCAGTTCTTC. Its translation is CASSYSPYNEQFF.

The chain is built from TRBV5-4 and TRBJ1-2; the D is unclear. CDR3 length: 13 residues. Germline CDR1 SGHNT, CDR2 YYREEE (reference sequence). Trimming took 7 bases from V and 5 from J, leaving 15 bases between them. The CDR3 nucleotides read TGTGCCAGCCGCAGTGGCCCCATTTATGGCTACACCTTC. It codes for CASRSGPIYGYTF.

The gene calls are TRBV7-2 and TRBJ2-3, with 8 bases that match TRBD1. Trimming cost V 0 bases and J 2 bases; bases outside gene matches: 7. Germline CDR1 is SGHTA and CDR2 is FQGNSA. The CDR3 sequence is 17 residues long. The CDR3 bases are TGTGCCAGCAGCTTAGCAGTCAGGACAGGGATCACAGATACGCAGTATTTT. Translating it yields CASSLAVRTGITDTQYF.

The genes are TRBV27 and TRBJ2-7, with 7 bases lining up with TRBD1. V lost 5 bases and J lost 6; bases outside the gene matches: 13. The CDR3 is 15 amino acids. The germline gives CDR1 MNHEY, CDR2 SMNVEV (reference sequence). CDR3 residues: CASSPSPGGRGEQYV. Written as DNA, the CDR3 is TGTGCCAGCAGTCCCTCCCCAGGGGGTCGGGGCGAGCAGTACGTC.

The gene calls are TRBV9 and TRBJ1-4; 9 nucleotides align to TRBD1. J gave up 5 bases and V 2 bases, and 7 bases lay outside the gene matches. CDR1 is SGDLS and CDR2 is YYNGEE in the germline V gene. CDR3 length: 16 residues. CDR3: CASSVSGGQGNEKLFF. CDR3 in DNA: TGTGCCAGCAGCGTCAGTGGGGGACAGGGAAATGAAAAACTGTTTTTT.

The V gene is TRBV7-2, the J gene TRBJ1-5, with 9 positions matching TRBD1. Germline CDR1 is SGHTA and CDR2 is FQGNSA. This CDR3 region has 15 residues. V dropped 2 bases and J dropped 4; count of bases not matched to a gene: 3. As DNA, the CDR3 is TGTGCCAGCAGCTTACCCGGACAGGGGAATCAGCCCCAGCATTTT. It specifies CASSLPGQGNQPQHF.